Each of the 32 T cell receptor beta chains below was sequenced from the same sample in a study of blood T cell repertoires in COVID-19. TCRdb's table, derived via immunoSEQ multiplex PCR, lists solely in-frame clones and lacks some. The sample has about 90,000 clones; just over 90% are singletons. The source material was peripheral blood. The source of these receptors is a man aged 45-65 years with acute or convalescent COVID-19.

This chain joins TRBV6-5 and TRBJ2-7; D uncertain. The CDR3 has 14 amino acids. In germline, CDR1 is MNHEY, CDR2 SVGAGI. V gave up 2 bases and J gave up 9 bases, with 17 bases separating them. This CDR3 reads CASSYDYDRQVQYF. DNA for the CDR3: TGTGCCAGCAGTTACGATTATGACCGGCAGGTGCAGTACTTC.

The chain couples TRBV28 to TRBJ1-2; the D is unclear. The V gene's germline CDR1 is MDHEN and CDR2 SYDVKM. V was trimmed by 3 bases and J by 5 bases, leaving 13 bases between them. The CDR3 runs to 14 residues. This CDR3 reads CASSFEASHYGYTF. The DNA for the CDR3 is TGTGCCAGCAGTTTTGAAGCGAGTCATTATGGCTACACCTTC.

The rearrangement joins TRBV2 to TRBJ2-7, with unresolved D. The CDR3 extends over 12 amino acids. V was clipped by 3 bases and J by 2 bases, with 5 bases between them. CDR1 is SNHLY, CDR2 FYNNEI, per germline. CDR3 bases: TGTGCCAGCAGTGATTCTCCCTACGAGCAGTACTTC. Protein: CASSDSPYEQYF.

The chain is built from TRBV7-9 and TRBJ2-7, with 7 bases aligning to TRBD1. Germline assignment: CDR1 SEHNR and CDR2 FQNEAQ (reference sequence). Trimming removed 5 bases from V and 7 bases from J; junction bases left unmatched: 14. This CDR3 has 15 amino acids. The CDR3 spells CASSLTGTDLWEQYF. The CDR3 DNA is TGTGCCAGCAGCCTCACCGGGACAGATCTATGGGAGCAGTACTTC.

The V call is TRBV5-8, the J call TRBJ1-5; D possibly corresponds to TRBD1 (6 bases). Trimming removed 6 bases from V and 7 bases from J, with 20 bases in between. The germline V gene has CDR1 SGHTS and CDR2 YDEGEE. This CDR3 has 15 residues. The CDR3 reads CASIPGGAFIQPQHF. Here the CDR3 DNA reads TGTGCCAGCATTCCGGGGGGCGCATTCATCCAGCCCCAGCATTTT.

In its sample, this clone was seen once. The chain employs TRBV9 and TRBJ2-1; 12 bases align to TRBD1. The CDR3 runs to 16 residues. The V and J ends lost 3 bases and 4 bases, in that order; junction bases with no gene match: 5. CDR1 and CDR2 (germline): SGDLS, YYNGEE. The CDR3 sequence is CASSARDRGLYNEQFF. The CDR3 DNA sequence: TGTGCCAGCAGCGCCCGGGACAGGGGGCTTTACAATGAGCAGTTCTTC.

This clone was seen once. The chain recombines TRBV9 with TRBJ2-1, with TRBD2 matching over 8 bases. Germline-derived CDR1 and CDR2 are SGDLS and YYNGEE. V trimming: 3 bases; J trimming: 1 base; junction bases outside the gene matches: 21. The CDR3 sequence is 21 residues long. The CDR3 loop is CASSARLTGTRRSRSYNEQFF. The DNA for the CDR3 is TGTGCCAGCAGCGCGCGATTAACCGGGACTAGGAGATCCAGGTCCTACAATGAGCAGTTCTTC.

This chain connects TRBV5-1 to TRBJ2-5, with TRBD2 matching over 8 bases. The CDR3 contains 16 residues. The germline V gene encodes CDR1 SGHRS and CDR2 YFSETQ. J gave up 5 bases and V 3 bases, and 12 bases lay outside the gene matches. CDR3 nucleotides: TGCGCCAGCAGCTGGGCGGGACTAGGGGAAGGCGAGACCCAGTACTTC. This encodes CASSWAGLGEGETQYF.

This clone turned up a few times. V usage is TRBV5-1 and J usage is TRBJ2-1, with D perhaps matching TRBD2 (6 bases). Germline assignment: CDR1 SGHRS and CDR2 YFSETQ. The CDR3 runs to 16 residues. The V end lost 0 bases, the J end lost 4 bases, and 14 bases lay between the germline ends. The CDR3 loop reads CASSLVAGPPYNEQFF. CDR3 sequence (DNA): TGCGCCAGCAGCTTGGTGGCGGGACCCCCATACAATGAGCAGTTCTTC. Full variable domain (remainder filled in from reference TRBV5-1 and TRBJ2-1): KAGVTQTPRYLIKTRGQQVTLSCSPISGHRSVSWYQQTPGQGLQFLFEYFSETQRNKGNFPGRFSGRQFSNSRSEMNVSTLELGDSALYLCASSLVAGPPYNEQFFGPGTRLTVL.

The CDR3 DNA reads as TGTGCCAGTAGTATCCAGGGTCCCTTCAACAATGAGCAGTTCTTC. This codes for CASSIQGPFNNEQFF. V and J are TRBV19 and TRBJ2-1, with a tentative D call TRBD1 (5 bases). The CDR3 sequence is 15 residues long. CDR1 is LNHDA and CDR2 is SQIVND in the germline V gene (reference sequence). The V end was cut by 3 bases, the J end by 5 bases, with 14 bases between.

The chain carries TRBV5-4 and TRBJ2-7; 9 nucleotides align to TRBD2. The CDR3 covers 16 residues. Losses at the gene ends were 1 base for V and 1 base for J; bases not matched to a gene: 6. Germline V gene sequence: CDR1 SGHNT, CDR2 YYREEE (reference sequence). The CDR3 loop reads CASSLSATSGSYEQYF. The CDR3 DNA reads TGTGCCAGCAGCTTGTCAGCGACTAGCGGTTCCTACGAGCAGTACTTC.

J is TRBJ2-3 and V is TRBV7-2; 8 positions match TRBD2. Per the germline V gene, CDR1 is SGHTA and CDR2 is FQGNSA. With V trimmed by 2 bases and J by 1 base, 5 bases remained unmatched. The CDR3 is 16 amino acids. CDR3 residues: CASSLLLAVRTDTQYF. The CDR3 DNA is TGTGCCAGCAGCTTATTACTAGCGGTCCGCACAGATACGCAGTATTTT.

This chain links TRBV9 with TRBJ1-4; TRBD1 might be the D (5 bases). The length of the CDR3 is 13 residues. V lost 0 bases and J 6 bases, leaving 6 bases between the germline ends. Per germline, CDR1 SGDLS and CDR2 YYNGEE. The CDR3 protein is CASSVGGDEKLFF. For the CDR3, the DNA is TGTGCCAGCAGCGTAGGGGGGGATGAAAAACTGTTTTTT.

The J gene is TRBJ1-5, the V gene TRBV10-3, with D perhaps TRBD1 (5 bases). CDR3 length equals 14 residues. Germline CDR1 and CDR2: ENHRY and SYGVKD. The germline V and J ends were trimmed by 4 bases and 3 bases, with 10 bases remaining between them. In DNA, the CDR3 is TGTGCCATCAGTGGAGTAGGGGACAATCAGCCCCAGCATTTT. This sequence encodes CAISGVGDNQPQHF.

In nucleotides, the CDR3 is TGCGCCAGCAGCCAAGACTTGCTCGGTGGCTACACCTTC. As protein: CASSQDLLGGYTF. The chain links TRBV4-3 to TRBJ1-2; D remains unclear. Germline assignment: CDR1 LGHNA and CDR2 YSLEER. CDR3 length: 13 amino acids. V lost 0 bases and J 7 bases, leaving 9 bases between the germline ends.

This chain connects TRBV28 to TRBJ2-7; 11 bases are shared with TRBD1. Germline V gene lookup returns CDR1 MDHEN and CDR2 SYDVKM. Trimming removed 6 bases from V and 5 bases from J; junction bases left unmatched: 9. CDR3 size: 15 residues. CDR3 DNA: TGTGCCAGCAGCGACGCGGGACAGGGGGTTGACGAGCAGTACTTC. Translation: CASSDAGQGVDEQYF. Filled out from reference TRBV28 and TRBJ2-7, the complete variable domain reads DVKVTQSSRYLVKRTGEKVFLECVQDMDHENMFWYRQDPGLGLRLIYFSYDVKMKEKGDIPEGYSVSREKKERFSLILESASTNQTSMYLCASSDAGQGVDEQYFGPGTRLTVT.

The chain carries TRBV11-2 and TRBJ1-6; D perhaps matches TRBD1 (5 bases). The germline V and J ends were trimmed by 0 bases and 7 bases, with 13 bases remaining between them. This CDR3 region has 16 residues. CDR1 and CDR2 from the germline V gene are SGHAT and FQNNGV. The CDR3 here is CASSLDAGGKNSPLHF. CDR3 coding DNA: TGTGCCAGCAGCTTAGATGCGGGGGGGAAGAATTCACCCCTCCACTTT.

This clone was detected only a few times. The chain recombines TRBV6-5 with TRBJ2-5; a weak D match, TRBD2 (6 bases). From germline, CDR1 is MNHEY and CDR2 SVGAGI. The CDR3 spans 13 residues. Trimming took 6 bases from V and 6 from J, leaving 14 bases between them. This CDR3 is CASSGGPRQTQYF. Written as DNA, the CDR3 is TGTGCCAGCAGCGGGGGACCTCGGCAGACCCAGTACTTC.

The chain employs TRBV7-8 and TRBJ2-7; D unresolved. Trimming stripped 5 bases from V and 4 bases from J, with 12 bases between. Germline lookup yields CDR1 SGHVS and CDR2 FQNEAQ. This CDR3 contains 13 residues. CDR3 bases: TGTGCCAGCAGCCCCCGGGTGGCGTACGAGCAGTACTTC. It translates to CASSPRVAYEQYF.

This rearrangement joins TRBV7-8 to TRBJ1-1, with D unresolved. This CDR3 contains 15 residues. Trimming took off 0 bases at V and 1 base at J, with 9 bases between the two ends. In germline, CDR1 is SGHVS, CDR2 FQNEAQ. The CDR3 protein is CASSLALSENTEAFF. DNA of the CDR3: TGTGCCAGCAGCTTAGCTCTTTCAGAGAACACTGAAGCTTTCTTT.

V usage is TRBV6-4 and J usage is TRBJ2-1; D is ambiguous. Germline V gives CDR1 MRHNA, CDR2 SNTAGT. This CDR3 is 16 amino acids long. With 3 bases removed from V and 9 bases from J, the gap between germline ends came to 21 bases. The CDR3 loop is CASSETPVSLVPEQFF. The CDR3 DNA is TGTGCCAGCAGTGAGACCCCCGTGTCCCTAGTCCCTGAGCAGTTCTTC.

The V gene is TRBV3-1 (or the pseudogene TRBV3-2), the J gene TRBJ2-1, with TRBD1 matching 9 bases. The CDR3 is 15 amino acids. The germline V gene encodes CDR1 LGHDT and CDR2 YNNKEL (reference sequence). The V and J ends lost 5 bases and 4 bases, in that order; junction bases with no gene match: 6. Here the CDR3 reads CASSSTGGAYNEQFF. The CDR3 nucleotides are TGTGCCAGCAGCTCCACAGGGGGCGCATACAATGAGCAGTTCTTC.

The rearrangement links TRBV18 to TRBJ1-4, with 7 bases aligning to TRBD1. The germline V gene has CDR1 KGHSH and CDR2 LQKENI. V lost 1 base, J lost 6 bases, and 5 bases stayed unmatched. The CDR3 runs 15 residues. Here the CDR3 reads CASSPQGAVDEKLFF. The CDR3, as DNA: TGTGCCAGCTCACCACAGGGGGCGGTTGATGAAAAACTGTTTTTT.

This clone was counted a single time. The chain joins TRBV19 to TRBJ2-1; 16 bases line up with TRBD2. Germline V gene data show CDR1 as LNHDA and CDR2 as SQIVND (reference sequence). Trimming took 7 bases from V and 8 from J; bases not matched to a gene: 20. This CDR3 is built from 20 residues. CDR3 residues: CASMPGVTGLAGGPWDEQFF. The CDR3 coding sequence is TGTGCCAGTATGCCCGGCGTGACGGGACTAGCGGGAGGGCCATGGGATGAGCAGTTCTTC.

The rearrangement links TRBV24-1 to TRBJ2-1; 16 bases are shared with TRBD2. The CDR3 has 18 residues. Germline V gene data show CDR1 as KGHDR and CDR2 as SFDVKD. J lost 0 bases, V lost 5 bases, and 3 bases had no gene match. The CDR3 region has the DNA TGTGCCACCAGTGGGGGACTAGCGGGAGGGAGCTCCTACAATGAGCAGTTCTTC. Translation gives CATSGGLAGGSSYNEQFF.

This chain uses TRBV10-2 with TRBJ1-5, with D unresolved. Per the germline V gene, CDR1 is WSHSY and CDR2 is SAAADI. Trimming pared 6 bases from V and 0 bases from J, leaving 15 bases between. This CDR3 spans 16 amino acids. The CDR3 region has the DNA TGCGCCAGCAGCGAACTGGTGGACTTTAGCAATCAGCCCCAGCATTTT. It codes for CASSELVDFSNQPQHF.

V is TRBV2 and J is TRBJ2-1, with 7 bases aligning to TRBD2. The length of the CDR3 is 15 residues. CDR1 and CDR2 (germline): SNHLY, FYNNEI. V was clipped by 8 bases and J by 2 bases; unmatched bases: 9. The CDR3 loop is CASYRESGTYNEQFF. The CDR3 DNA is TGTGCCAGCTATAGGGAGAGCGGGACCTACAATGAGCAGTTCTTC. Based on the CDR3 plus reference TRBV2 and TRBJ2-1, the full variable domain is EPEVTQTPSHQVTQMGQEVILRCVPISNHLYFYWYRQILGQKVEFLVSFYNNEISEKSEIFDDQFSVERPDGSNFTLKIRSTKLEDSAMYFCASYRESGTYNEQFFGPGTRLTVL.

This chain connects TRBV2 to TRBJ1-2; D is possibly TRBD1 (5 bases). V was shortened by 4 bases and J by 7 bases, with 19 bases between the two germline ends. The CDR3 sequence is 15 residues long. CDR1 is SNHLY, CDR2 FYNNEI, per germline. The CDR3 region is CASSVQGASMGGYTF. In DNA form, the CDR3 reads TGTGCCAGCAGTGTTCAGGGCGCCAGTATGGGTGGCTACACCTTC.

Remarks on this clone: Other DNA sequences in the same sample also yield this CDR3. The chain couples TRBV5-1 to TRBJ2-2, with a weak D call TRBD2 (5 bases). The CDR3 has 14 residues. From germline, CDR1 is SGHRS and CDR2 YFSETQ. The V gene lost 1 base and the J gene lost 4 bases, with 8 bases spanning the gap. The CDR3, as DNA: TGCGCCAGCAGCTTGCTAGCTGGCACCGGGGAGCTGTTTTTT. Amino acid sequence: CASSLLAGTGELFF. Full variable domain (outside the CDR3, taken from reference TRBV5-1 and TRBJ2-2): KAGVTQTPRYLIKTRGQQVTLSCSPISGHRSVSWYQQTPGQGLQFLFEYFSETQRNKGNFPGRFSGRQFSNSRSEMNVSTLELGDSALYLCASSLLAGTGELFFGEGSRLTVL.

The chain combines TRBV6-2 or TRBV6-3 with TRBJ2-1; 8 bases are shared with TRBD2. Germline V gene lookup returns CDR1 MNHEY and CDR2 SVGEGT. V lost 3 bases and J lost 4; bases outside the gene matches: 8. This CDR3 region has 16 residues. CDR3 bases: TGTGCCAGCAGTTATACCCCGGGACTAGTATACAATGAGCAGTTCTTC. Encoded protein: CASSYTPGLVYNEQFF.

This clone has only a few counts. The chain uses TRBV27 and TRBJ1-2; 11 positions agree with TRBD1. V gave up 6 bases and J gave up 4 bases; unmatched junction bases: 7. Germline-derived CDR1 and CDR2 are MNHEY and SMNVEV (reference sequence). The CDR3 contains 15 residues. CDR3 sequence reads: CASRGQGAHSYGYTF. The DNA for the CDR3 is TGTGCCAGCAGAGGACAGGGGGCGCATAGCTATGGCTACACCTTC.

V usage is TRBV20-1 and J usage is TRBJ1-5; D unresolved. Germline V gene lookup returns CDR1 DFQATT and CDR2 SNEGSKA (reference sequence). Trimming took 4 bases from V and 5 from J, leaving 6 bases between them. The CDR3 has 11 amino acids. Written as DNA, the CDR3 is TGCAGTGCTACCGGGGATCAGCCCCAGCATTTT. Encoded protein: CSATGDQPQHF.